Listed below are T cell receptor beta chains from one sample, sequenced in a study of blood T cells in healthy people across ages. MiXCR, run by TCRdb on the 5' RACE reads, gives a single entry per CDR3 protein. The sample lists some 1 million distinct CDR3 sequences; around 43% were seen once. Sequencing was done on a sample of blood. The receptors here all came from a woman aged 60-70 years in good health. CDR3s leave out the opening cysteine and the closing phenylalanine or tryptophan.

CDR3 length	J gene	V gene	CDR3 protein
14	TRBJ2-1	TRBV21-1	ASSKVRYSSYNEQF
12	TRBJ2-1	TRBV15	ATSVNRFGNEQF
14	TRBJ1-5	TRBV7-2	ASSYGTVNSNQPQH
12	TRBJ1-5	TRBV3-1	ASSQARSNQPQH
13	TRBJ2-4	TRBV4-2	ASSKLTGPANIQY
14	TRBJ2-5	TRBV21-1	ASSKEPPGSGRNQY
14	TRBJ1-2	TRBV2	ASSLNRQGAFSGYT
12	TRBJ2-2	TRBV6-1	ASSKTANTGELF
11	TRBJ1-2	TRBV5-4	ASTLTGGPGYT
14	TRBJ2-4	TRBV7-9	ASSANMARTKNIQY
13	TRBJ1-4	TRBV28	ASIPGRATPEKLF
11	.	TRBV11-2	ASSFWTDYEQY
10	TRBJ2-7	TRBV6-1	ASSDSWYEQY
11	TRBJ2-1	TRBV9	ASSVGPSEPGF
15	TRBJ2-6	TRBV20-1	SARDHHRSSGANVLT
14	TRBJ2-7	TRBV10-2	ASSESGGGGSYEQY
13	TRBJ1-5	TRBV27	ASSPEVGVNQPQH